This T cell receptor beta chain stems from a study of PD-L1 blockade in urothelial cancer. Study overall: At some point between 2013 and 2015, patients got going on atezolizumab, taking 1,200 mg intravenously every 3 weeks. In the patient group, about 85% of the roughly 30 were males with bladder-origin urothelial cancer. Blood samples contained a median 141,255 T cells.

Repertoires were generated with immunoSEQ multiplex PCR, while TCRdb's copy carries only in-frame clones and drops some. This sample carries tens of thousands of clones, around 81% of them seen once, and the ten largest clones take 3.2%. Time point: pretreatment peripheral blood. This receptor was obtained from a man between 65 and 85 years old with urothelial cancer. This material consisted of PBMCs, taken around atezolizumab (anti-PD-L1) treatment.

CDR3 nucleotide sequence: TGTGCCAGTAGTATAGATCCAGGGGACCACTATGGCTACACCTTC. It codes for CASSIDPGDHYGYTF. The chain combines TRBV19 with TRBJ1-2; tentative D call: TRBD1 (6 bases). Trimming shortened V by 0 bases and J by 3 bases, and 11 bases separated the two germline ends. CDR1 is LNHDA and CDR2 is SQIVND in the germline V gene (reference sequence). The CDR3 consists of 15 residues.